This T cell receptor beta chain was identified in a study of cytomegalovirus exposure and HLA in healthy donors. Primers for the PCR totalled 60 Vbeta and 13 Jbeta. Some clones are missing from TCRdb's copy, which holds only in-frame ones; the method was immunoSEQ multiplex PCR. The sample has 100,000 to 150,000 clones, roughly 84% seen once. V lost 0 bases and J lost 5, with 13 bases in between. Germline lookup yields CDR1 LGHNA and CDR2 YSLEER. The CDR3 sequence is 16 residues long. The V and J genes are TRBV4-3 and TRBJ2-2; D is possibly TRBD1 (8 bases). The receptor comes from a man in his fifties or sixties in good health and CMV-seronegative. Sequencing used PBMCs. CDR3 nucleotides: TGCGCCAGCAGCCAAGAAGCACAGGGGGGGACCGGGGAGCTGTTTTTT. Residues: CASSQEAQGGTGELFF.